Below, 30 T cell receptor beta chains from the same sample are listed, as sequenced in a study of blood T cell repertoires in COVID-19. TCRdb's copy holds only in-frame clones and misses some; the assay was immunoSEQ multiplex PCR. The table has 100,000 to 140,000 clones, roughly nine tenths seen once. What was sequenced was peripheral blood. Receptors originate from a man aged 40-55 years with active or convalescent COVID-19.

The genes are TRBV6-5 and TRBJ2-7, with D possibly TRBD1 on 6 matching bases. The V gene's germline CDR1 is MNHEY and CDR2 SVGAGI. The CDR3 is 13 amino acids. The V end was cut by 0 bases, the J end by 6 bases, with 9 bases between. Here the CDR3 reads CASSYSDRSEQYF. The CDR3 nucleotides read TGTGCCAGCAGTTACTCGGACAGATCCGAGCAGTACTTC.

J is TRBJ2-7 and V is TRBV7-9, with a possible D match to TRBD2 (6 bases). The germline V gene encodes CDR1 SEHNR and CDR2 FQNEAQ (reference sequence). Trimming took 1 base from V and 11 from J, leaving 12 bases between them. The CDR3 loop spans 12 amino acids. CDR3 DNA: TGTGCCAGCAGCTTAGAAACGGGAGCGGAGTACTTC. Translation gives CASSLETGAEYF.

The chain has TRBV11-1 and TRBJ1-5; D remains ambiguous. Germline CDR1 SGHAT, CDR2 FQDESV (reference sequence). Trimming pared 5 bases from V and 4 bases from J, leaving 9 bases between. This CDR3 is 13 amino acids long. The CDR3 DNA reads as TGTGCCAGCAGCCCAGCGGATAATCAGCCCCAGCATTTT. This codes for CASSPADNQPQHF.

The chain is built from TRBV6-1 and TRBJ2-5, with a weak D call TRBD1 (5 bases). Per the germline V gene, CDR1 is MNHNS and CDR2 is SASEGT. Trimming took off 2 bases at V and 5 bases at J, with 12 bases between the two ends. This CDR3 contains 14 residues. The CDR3 sequence: CASSESAGWETQYF. The CDR3 nucleotides read TGTGCCAGCAGTGAATCTGCAGGGTGGGAGACCCAGTACTTC.

The genes are TRBV28 and TRBJ2-7, with 10 bases that match TRBD2. This CDR3 region has 14 residues. CDR1 is MDHEN, CDR2 SYDVKM, per germline. Trimming cost V 6 bases and J 9 bases; bases outside gene matches: 11. As DNA, the CDR3 is TGTGCCAGCAGCCCCGGTGGTAGCGGGAGGAGGCAGTACTTC. It yields the protein CASSPGGSGRRQYF.

The CDR3 nucleotides are TGTGCCAGCAGCTTGGAGGAGCCCGGGGTAGCTTTCTTT. Protein: CASSLEEPGVAFF. The rearrangement links TRBV5-4 to TRBJ1-1; D remains unclear. This CDR3 is 13 amino acids long. V dropped 0 bases and J dropped 10 bases, with 13 bases sitting between them. The germline V gene encodes CDR1 SGHNT and CDR2 YYREEE (reference sequence). The full variable domain, in which reference TRBV5-4 and TRBJ1-1 provide the parts outside the CDR3, is ETGVTQSPTHLIKTRGQQVTLRCSSQSGHNTVSWYQQALGQGPQFIFQYYREEENGRGNFPPRFSGLQFPNYSSELNVNALELDDSALYLCASSLEEPGVAFFGQGTRLTVV.

The chain employs TRBV9 and TRBJ2-7; D perhaps matches TRBD2 (5 bases). With 4 bases removed from V and 0 bases from J, the gap between germline ends came to 14 bases. CDR3 length: 15 residues. The germline V gene has CDR1 SGDLS and CDR2 YYNGEE. This CDR3 reads CASSPGSLPSYEQYF. CDR3 nucleotides: TGTGCCAGCAGCCCGGGGAGCCTACCCTCCTACGAGCAGTACTTC.

The chain is built from TRBV3-1 (or the pseudogene TRBV3-2) and TRBJ2-7; D is uncertain. V lost 0 bases to trimming and J lost 3 bases, with 18 bases between them. Germline CDR1 reads LGHDT; CDR2 reads YNNKEL (reference sequence). The CDR3 runs to 17 residues. CDR3 in DNA: TGTGCCAGCAGCCAAGATTACAGACACCACAGCTACTACGAGCAGTACTTC. This encodes CASSQDYRHHSYYEQYF.

This chain links TRBV4-3 with TRBJ1-1; a weak D match, TRBD1 (5 bases). With 6 bases removed from V and 3 bases from J, the gap between germline ends came to 17 bases. CDR1 is LGHNA, CDR2 YSLEER, per germline. The length of the CDR3 is 15 residues. CDR3 in amino acids: CASRFSKETDTEAFF. The CDR3 nucleotides are TGCGCCAGCAGGTTCTCAAAGGAGACAGACACTGAAGCTTTCTTT.

The chain links TRBV28 to TRBJ2-7; D is perhaps TRBD1 (6 bases). Germline CDR1 reads MDHEN; CDR2 reads SYDVKM. The CDR3 consists of 14 residues. Trimming stripped 6 bases from V and 6 bases from J, with 18 bases between. The CDR3 sequence is CASSLRQEGFEQYF. For the CDR3, the DNA is TGTGCCAGCAGCCTTAGACAGGAAGGGTTCGAGCAGTACTTC.

V usage is TRBV24-1 and J usage is TRBJ1-3, with TRBD1 identical over 8 bases. The CDR3 sequence is 14 residues long. Germline CDR1 and CDR2: KGHDR and SFDVKD. Trimming at V came to 4 bases and at J to 7 bases, leaving 5 bases not matched to a gene. The CDR3 nucleotides read TGTGCCACCAGTGACTATGGACAGGGCAACACCATATATTTT. Translated, it gives CATSDYGQGNTIYF.

The chain carries TRBV2 and TRBJ2-7; TRBD1 might be the D (7 bases). This CDR3 region has 15 residues. Germline loops: CDR1 SNHLY, CDR2 FYNNEI. V was pared by 6 bases and J by 2 bases, with 17 bases between. The CDR3 loop is CASRGGTVLTYEQYF. CDR3 DNA sequence: TGTGCCAGCAGGGGCGGGACAGTCCTCACCTACGAGCAGTACTTC.

CDR3 coding DNA: TGTGCTAGTGGGTCGTCTAGCGGGATACTCATCAGGGGCGCCTACGAGCAGTACTTC. The encoded protein is CASGSSSGILIRGAYEQYF. J is TRBJ2-7 and V is TRBV12-5; 9 nucleotides agree with TRBD2. Germline values: CDR1 LGHNT, CDR2 FRNRAP. There are 19 residues in the CDR3. J was trimmed by 2 bases and V by 6 bases; bases with no gene match: 20.

The chain combines TRBV4-2 with TRBJ2-5, with D possibly TRBD2 on 6 matching bases. Germline-derived CDR1 and CDR2 are LGHNA and YNFKEQ. This CDR3 comprises 12 residues. V lost 5 bases to trimming and J lost 7 bases, with 11 bases between them. In DNA form, the CDR3 reads TGTGCCAGCAGCAGGACCGGGGGGACCCAGTACTTC. Amino acid sequence: CASSRTGGTQYF.

The chain uses TRBV30 and TRBJ1-2; D not resolved. CDR1 is GTSNPN, CDR2 SVGIG, per germline (reference sequence). V was pared by 2 bases and J by 4 bases, with 11 bases between. The CDR3 has 13 amino acids. CDR3 region: CAWSPAEGYGYTF. For the CDR3, the DNA is TGTGCCTGGAGTCCTGCGGAGGGCTATGGCTACACCTTC.

The sample holds a few counts of this clone. V gene TRBV5-1 combines with J gene TRBJ2-3, with D hard to call. This CDR3 region has 13 residues. The germline CDR1 and CDR2 sequences are SGHRS and YFSETQ. Between the trimmed V and J ends, which lost 9 bases and 2 bases, there was a span of 13 bases. This CDR3 is CATYPLPTDTQYF. The CDR3 DNA reads as TGCGCCACCTACCCACTGCCCACAGATACGCAGTATTTT.

The genes are TRBV6-5 and TRBJ1-6, with 7 bases matching TRBD1. This CDR3 has 15 amino acids. V dropped 6 bases and J dropped 10; count of bases not matched to a gene: 12. Germline V CDR1 and CDR2: MNHEY, SVGAGI. DNA for the CDR3: TGTGCCAGCAGGGATAGACAGGGACAGAGCTCACCCCTCCACTTT. This codes for CASRDRQGQSSPLHF.

CDR3: CASSIGRDNQPQHF. The CDR3, as DNA: TGTGCCAGCAGCATCGGACGGGACAATCAGCCCCAGCATTTT. This chain uses TRBV6-2 or TRBV6-3 with TRBJ1-5; D not resolved. This CDR3 has 14 residues. V was clipped by 6 bases and J by 3 bases, with 12 bases between them. Germline V lookup: CDR1 MNHEY, CDR2 SVGEGT.

The rearrangement uses TRBV3-1 (or the pseudogene TRBV3-2) and TRBJ2-1, with a possible D match to TRBD1 (7 bases). CDR1 is LGHDT and CDR2 is YNNKEL in the germline V gene (reference sequence). Trimming pared 4 bases from V and 7 bases from J, leaving 20 bases between. The CDR3 spans 16 residues. As DNA, the CDR3 is TGTGCCAGCAGCCTTCAGGGGGGCTCTATAGGTAATGAGCAGTTCTTC. It yields the protein CASSLQGGSIGNEQFF.

The V gene is TRBV7-2, the J gene TRBJ1-6; no reliable D call. This CDR3 is built from 14 residues. Trimming shortened V by 5 bases and J by 7 bases, and 12 bases separated the two germline ends. Germline V gene data show CDR1 as SGHTA and CDR2 as FQGNSA. CDR3 sequence reads: CASSREPVNSPLHF. The CDR3 region has the DNA TGTGCCAGCAGCCGGGAGCCCGTCAATTCACCCCTCCACTTT. Based on the CDR3 plus reference TRBV7-2 and TRBJ1-6, the full variable domain is GAGVSQSPSNKVTEKGKDVELRCDPISGHTALYWYRQSLGQGLEFLIYFQGNSAPDKSGLPSDRFSAERTGGSVSTLTIQRTQQEDSAVYLCASSREPVNSPLHFGNGTRLTVT.

This sequence joins TRBV9 and TRBJ1-4, with D perhaps matching TRBD1 (5 bases). CDR1 is SGDLS and CDR2 is YYNGEE in the germline V gene. Trimming shortened V by 4 bases and J by 7 bases, and 14 bases separated the two germline ends. CDR3 length equals 14 residues. The CDR3 coding sequence is TGTGCCAGCAGCAAAGACACCGGGGGTGAAAAACTGTTTTTT. Translated, it gives CASSKDTGGEKLFF.

This chain joins TRBV18 and TRBJ1-3, with D unclear. The CDR3 runs to 15 residues. V was pared by 0 bases and J by 4 bases, with 10 bases between. Germline CDR1 KGHSH, CDR2 LQKENI. For the CDR3, the DNA is TGTGCCAGCTCACCACCGAGCAGCAGGGGAAACACCATATATTTT. It translates to CASSPPSSRGNTIYF.

This clone showed up just once. The junction and the germline gene differ at one end; a read error may be behind it. The gene calls are TRBV7-7 and TRBJ2-3, with D perhaps given as TRBD1 or TRBD2 (6 bases each). Germline V gene data show CDR1 as SSHAT and CDR2 as FNYEAQ (reference sequence). CDR3 size: 16 residues. CDR3 sequence reads: CASSLGQRASTDTQYF. CDR3 coding DNA: TGTGCTAGCAGCTTAGGACAGCGGGCCAGCACAGATACGCAGTATTTT.

This sequence joins TRBV5-1 and TRBJ1-3, with D possibly TRBD1 on 5 matching bases. Germline V CDR1 and CDR2: SGHRS, YFSETQ. The CDR3 is 16 residues long. Trimming pared 0 bases from V and 2 bases from J, leaving 12 bases between. CDR3: CASSLDRTVTGNTIYF. The CDR3 DNA sequence: TGCGCCAGCAGCTTGGACAGGACGGTGACTGGAAACACCATATATTTT.

The chain has TRBV3-1 (or the pseudogene TRBV3-2) and TRBJ2-7; 15 bases are shared with TRBD2. Germline V gene data show CDR1 as LGHDT and CDR2 as YNNKEL (reference sequence). The CDR3 covers 17 residues. The trim removed 4 bases at V and 3 bases at J, leaving 7 bases unmatched. The chain's CDR3 is CASSPTGTSGRIYEQYF. CDR3 nucleotide sequence: TGTGCCAGCAGCCCGACCGGGACTAGCGGGAGGATCTACGAGCAGTACTTC.

The J gene is TRBJ2-7, the V gene TRBV30; 9 bases map to TRBD1. Germline trimming cut 3 bases from V and 9 bases from J; bases unmatched to any gene: 9. The V gene's germline CDR1 is GTSNPN and CDR2 SVGIG (reference sequence). This CDR3 has 13 amino acids. CDR3 DNA: TGTGCCTGGAGCAATCCGGGACAGGGATGGCAGTACTTC. As protein: CAWSNPGQGWQYF. The whole variable domain, filled in from reference TRBV30 and TRBJ2-7, reads SQTIHQWPATLVQPVGSPLSLECTVEGTSNPNLYWYRQAAGRGLQLLFYSVGIGQISSEVPQNLSASRPQDRQFILSSKKLLLSDSGFYLCAWSNPGQGWQYFGPGTRLTVT.

The chain is built from TRBV25-1 and TRBJ1-4, with TRBD1 matching over 9 bases. This CDR3 is built from 13 residues. The ends lost 7 bases at V and 6 bases at J; junction bases unmatched: 3. CDR1 is MGHDK, CDR2 SYGVNS, per germline. CDR3 in DNA: TGTGCCAGCATACGGACAGGGGATGAAAAACTGTTTTTT. Protein sequence: CASIRTGDEKLFF.

The genes are TRBV7-9 and TRBJ2-2, with D tentatively TRBD1 (5 bases). CDR1 is SEHNR, CDR2 FQNEAQ, per germline (reference sequence). The CDR3 loop spans 15 amino acids. Trimming pared 1 base from V and 4 bases from J, leaving 10 bases between. For the CDR3, the DNA is TGTGCCAGCAGCTTAGGATATGGGGCCACCGGGGAGCTGTTTTTT. Its translation: CASSLGYGATGELFF.

The rearrangement uses TRBV18 and TRBJ1-5; 8 nucleotides line up with TRBD1. This CDR3 has 17 residues. Per the germline V gene, CDR1 is KGHSH and CDR2 is LQKENI. With V trimmed by 3 bases and J by 1 base, 8 bases remained unmatched. CDR3: CASSPLDRGNSNQPQHF. Here the CDR3 DNA reads TGTGCCAGCTCACCCCTTGACAGGGGTAACAGCAATCAGCCCCAGCATTTT.

The chain employs TRBV4-3 and TRBJ1-1; 7 nucleotides agree with TRBD1. Germline V CDR1 and CDR2: LGHNA, YSLEER. The V gene end was trimmed by 3 bases and the J gene end by 4 bases; junction bases not matched to a gene: 8. The CDR3 extends over 15 amino acids. The CDR3 loop reads CASSQKKRGLTEAFF. CDR3 nucleotide sequence: TGCGCCAGCAGCCAGAAAAAAAGGGGGCTCACTGAAGCTTTCTTT.